What follows are 32 T cell receptor beta chains derived from one specimen sequenced in a study of T-cell reconstitution after alpha-beta-depleted transplantation in children. Preparing the TCRbeta library involved the use of unique molecular identifiers. TCRdb analysed the PCR reads with MiXCR anew, one entry per CDR3 protein. The sample carries 580,000 or so distinct CDR3 sequences, more than 20% recorded once. Sequencing used PBMCs, mostly from graft donor cells, obtained 360 days after TCRalphabeta/CD19-depleted stem cell transplant. These receptors came from a boy under two years old who had a stem cell transplant for acute myeloid leukemia, so the T cells may come from the graft donor.

This clonotype has at least ten counts. V and J are TRBV6-1 and TRBJ2-3; 10 nucleotides agree with TRBD2. After removal of 6 bases from V and 5 bases from J, the junction contained 11 bases not matched to a gene. Germline CDR1 reads MNHNS; CDR2 reads SASEGT. The CDR3 contains 16 residues. The DNA of the CDR3 is TGTGCCAGCAGCGTCGTAGCGGGGGGAACGAAAGATACGCAGTATTTT. Protein sequence: CASSVVAGGTKDTQYF.

This clonotype appeared many times. The chain uses TRBV4-2 and TRBJ2-1; D uncertain. Germline V lookup: CDR1 LGHNA, CDR2 YNFKEQ. V was pared by 1 base and J by 0 bases, with 7 bases between. This CDR3 comprises 15 residues. In DNA, the CDR3 is TGTGCCAGCAGCCAAGGCAGCAGCTCCTACAATGAGCAGTTCTTC. Translation gives CASSQGSSSYNEQFF.

The rearrangement uses TRBV6-1 and TRBJ2-2; D uncertain. The CDR3 has 16 amino acids. Trimming left V 5 bases short and J 1 base short, with 14 bases between. CDR1 is MNHNS, CDR2 SASEGT, per germline. The CDR3 region has the DNA TGTGCCAGCAGTCCCCTAGGACGGATGAACACCGGGGAGCTGTTTTTT. It translates to CASSPLGRMNTGELFF.

This clonotype occurred a few times. V gene TRBV20-1 combines with J gene TRBJ2-1; either TRBD1 or TRBD2 may supply D (5 bases each). The V end lost 6 bases, the J end lost 0 bases, and 21 bases lay between the germline ends. The CDR3 covers 17 residues. CDR1 and CDR2 from the germline V gene are DFQATT and SNEGSKA (reference sequence). The CDR3: CSAHRGSGPSSYNEQFF. CDR3 DNA: TGCAGTGCCCACCGGGGATCGGGGCCGAGCTCCTACAATGAGCAGTTCTTC.

V and J are TRBV7-6 and TRBJ1-1; TRBD1 might be the D (5 bases). This CDR3 comprises 15 residues. Looked up from germline, CDR1 is SGHVS and CDR2 is FNYEAQ. With 2 bases removed from V and 0 bases from J, the gap between germline ends came to 10 bases. The CDR3 loop reads CASSLWGELNTEAFF. The CDR3 nucleotides read TGTGCCAGCAGCTTATGGGGGGAACTGAACACTGAAGCTTTCTTT. Using reference TRBV7-6 and TRBJ1-1 for the parts outside the CDR3, the full variable domain is GAGVSQSPRYKVTKRGQDVALRCDPISGHVSLYWYRQALGQGPEFLTYFNYEAQQDKSGLPNDRFSAERPEGSISTLTIQRTEQRDSAMYRCASSLWGELNTEAFFGQGTRLTVV.

The chain combines TRBV15 with TRBJ2-3; TRBD2 is a possible D gene (7 bases). Per the germline V gene, CDR1 is LNHNV and CDR2 is YYDKDF (reference sequence). V lost 1 base and J 4 bases, leaving 18 bases between the germline ends. This CDR3 comprises 17 residues. Here the CDR3 reads CATSRGGGADHADTQYF. In DNA, the CDR3 is TGTGCCACCAGCAGAGGAGGGGGGGCCGATCACGCAGATACGCAGTATTTT.

The J gene is TRBJ2-3, the V gene TRBV4-1; no clear D gene. The CDR3 is 14 amino acids. V dropped 4 bases and J dropped 11 bases, with 19 bases sitting between them. The germline V gene encodes CDR1 MGHRA and CDR2 YSYEKL. CDR3 amino acids: CASSLAPRPDKQYF. Here the CDR3 DNA reads TGCGCCAGCAGCCTGGCACCAAGACCAGACAAGCAGTATTTT.

The genes are TRBV29-1 and TRBJ1-3; D unclear. The germline V gene encodes CDR1 SQVTM and CDR2 ANQGSEA. The CDR3 loop spans 15 amino acids. The V gene lost 2 bases and the J gene lost 0 bases, with 11 bases spanning the gap. CDR3 in amino acids: CSVETPGYSGNTIYF. The DNA for the CDR3 is TGCAGCGTTGAAACTCCAGGCTACTCTGGAAACACCATATATTTT.

The chain joins TRBV6-5 to TRBJ1-4; D may be TRBD1 (6 bases). CDR1 MNHEY and CDR2 SVGAGI come from the germline V gene. Trimming shortened V by 6 bases and J by 5 bases, and 16 bases separated the two germline ends. The CDR3 extends over 15 amino acids. CDR3 DNA sequence: TGTGCCAGCAGCCGAGACAGGCTCTCAAATGAAAAACTGTTTTTT. It is translated as CASSRDRLSNEKLFF.

This chain uses TRBV4-2 with TRBJ2-1, with D possibly matching TRBD2 (5 bases). Between the trimmed V and J ends, which lost 1 base and 0 bases, there was a span of 10 bases. The CDR3 extends over 16 amino acids. CDR1 is LGHNA, CDR2 YNFKEQ, per germline. The DNA for the CDR3 is TGTGCCAGCAGCCAAGCTCCGGGGAGCTCCTACAATGAGCAGTTCTTC. This translates into CASSQAPGSSYNEQFF.

In its sample, this clonotype was seen many times. V usage is TRBV27 and J usage is TRBJ2-4; 8 positions agree with TRBD1. The trim removed 3 bases at V and 5 bases at J, leaving 6 bases unmatched. This CDR3 spans 15 amino acids. Germline lookup yields CDR1 MNHEY and CDR2 SMNVEV (reference sequence). CDR3 coding DNA: TGTGCCAGCAGTTTTTCCGGGACAGGTCAAAACATTCAGTACTTC. Translating gives CASSFSGTGQNIQYF.

There are a few counts of this clonotype. This may come from a read error, since a much larger clone is one base off. CDR3 sequence: CASSYAGDTDTQYF. CDR3 nucleotides: TGTGCCAGCAGTTACGCGGGGGACACAGATACGCAGTATTTT. The V and J genes are TRBV6-5 and TRBJ2-3; TRBD2 agrees at 7 bases. Germline V gene lookup returns CDR1 MNHEY and CDR2 SVGAGI. V lost 2 bases, J lost 2 bases, and 1 base stayed unmatched. The CDR3 contains 14 residues.

V gene TRBV11-2 combines with J gene TRBJ2-7; 9 nucleotides agree with TRBD1. V shed 0 bases, J shed 2 bases, and the junction held 5 bases outside the gene matches. From germline, CDR1 is SGHAT and CDR2 FQNNGV. This CDR3 has 16 amino acids. CDR3: CASSLDGQGIPYEQYF. CDR3 sequence (DNA): TGTGCCAGCAGCTTAGATGGACAGGGGATTCCCTACGAGCAGTACTTC.

This clonotype was detected only a few times. The chain employs TRBV5-5 and TRBJ1-1; no definite D call. Deletions cut 6 bases from V and 3 bases from J, with 12 bases between. Germline CDR1 is SGHKS and CDR2 is YYEKEE (reference sequence). The CDR3 covers 13 residues. CDR3 sequence: CASTKLRDTEAFF. The DNA of the CDR3 is TGTGCCAGCACCAAGCTGAGGGACACTGAAGCTTTCTTT.

This clonotype has more than one count but fewer than ten. V gene TRBV10-3 combines with J gene TRBJ2-7; the D call may be TRBD1 or TRBD2 (5 bases each). V lost 2 bases, J lost 0 bases, and 17 bases lay in between. Germline loops: CDR1 ENHRY, CDR2 SYGVKD. CDR3 size: 17 residues. In nucleotides, the CDR3 is TGTGCCATCAGTGAGCTTTTAGTCGAGGGGAGCTCCTACGAGCAGTACGTC. It encodes CAISELLVEGSSYEQYV.

The chain joins TRBV10-3 to TRBJ2-3, with 8 bases fitting TRBD2. The CDR3 covers 15 residues. V was pared by 9 bases and J by 0 bases, with 8 bases of the junction left unmatched. The germline gives CDR1 ENHRY, CDR2 SYGVKD. Here the CDR3 DNA reads TGTGCCATGGCGGGGGGACCGCTTAGCACAGATACGCAGTATTTT. Protein product: CAMAGGPLSTDTQYF.

The table lists this clonotype with a few counts. The rearrangement uses TRBV20-1 and TRBJ2-2, with a possible D match to TRBD1 (6 bases). Deletions cut 3 bases from V and 1 base from J, with 12 bases between. The germline CDR1 and CDR2 sequences are DFQATT and SNEGSKA (reference sequence). This CDR3 spans 15 amino acids. CDR3 residues: CSASDQGRNTGELFF. CDR3 bases: TGCAGTGCTAGCGACCAGGGGAGGAACACCGGGGAGCTGTTTTTT.

The CDR3 is CASSVLAGGQNMGEQFF. In nucleotides, the CDR3 is TGTGCCAGCAGCGTATTAGCGGGGGGCCAAAATATGGGGGAGCAGTTCTTC. V is TRBV9 and J is TRBJ2-1; TRBD2 agrees at 10 bases. Trimming removed 1 base from V and 10 bases from J; junction bases left unmatched: 14. Germline lookup yields CDR1 SGDLS and CDR2 YYNGEE. The CDR3 spans 17 residues.

This sequence joins TRBV24-1 and TRBJ2-2, with D perhaps TRBD2 (6 bases). Germline CDR1 and CDR2: KGHDR and SFDVKD. Trimming took off 2 bases at V and 4 bases at J, with 10 bases between the two ends. The CDR3 extends over 15 amino acids. Here the CDR3 DNA reads TGTGCCACCAGTGATTGGACTACTCGCACCGGGGAGCTGTTTTTT. Translating it yields CATSDWTTRTGELFF.

This clonotype was picked up a small number of times. The rearrangement joins TRBV20-1 to TRBJ2-7, with 11 bases fitting TRBD2. The length of the CDR3 is 16 residues. The germline V gene encodes CDR1 DFQATT and CDR2 SNEGSKA (reference sequence). Unmatched junction bases numbered 11, after V lost 2 bases and J lost 5 bases. The CDR3 is CSARRASGGIRDEQYF. The CDR3 DNA follows: TGCAGTGCTAGAAGGGCTAGCGGGGGGATTAGAGACGAGCAGTACTTC.

Ten or more counts support this clonotype. The chain joins TRBV20-1 to TRBJ2-5, with D tentatively TRBD2 (6 bases). Trimming took 0 bases from V and 9 from J, leaving 11 bases between them. The CDR3 sequence is 12 residues long. Per the germline V gene, CDR1 is DFQATT and CDR2 is SNEGSKA (reference sequence). CDR3 protein: CSARDHSGAQYF. CDR3 coding DNA: TGCAGTGCTAGAGATCACTCGGGGGCCCAGTACTTC.

This clonotype came up a few times. The genes are TRBV5-6 and TRBJ2-7; 8 bases align to TRBD1. The CDR3 has 14 residues. The V gene's germline CDR1 is SGHDT and CDR2 YYEEEE. V lost 4 bases, J lost 6 bases, and 9 bases stayed unmatched. CDR3 loop: CASSQDRGRFEQYF. CDR3 DNA: TGTGCCAGCAGCCAAGACAGGGGAAGGTTCGAGCAGTACTTC.

V is TRBV5-5 and J is TRBJ1-2; D is unresolved. V lost 0 bases to trimming and J lost 4 bases, with 7 bases between them. CDR1 is SGHKS, CDR2 YYEKEE, per germline (reference sequence). CDR3 length: 13 amino acids. The CDR3 DNA sequence: TGTGCCAGCAGCTTGGTAGCGGGCTATGGCTACACCTTC. As protein: CASSLVAGYGYTF. Complete variable domain (other parts from reference TRBV5-5 and TRBJ1-2): DAGVTQSPTHLIKTRGQQVTLRCSPISGHKSVSWYQQVLGQGPQFIFQYYEKEERGRGNFPDRFSARQFPNYSSELNVNALLLGDSALYLCASSLVAGYGYTFGSGTRLTVV.

The V and J genes are TRBV20-1 and TRBJ2-7; D is ambiguous. Trimming took 2 bases from V and 0 from J, leaving 17 bases between them. Per germline, CDR1 DFQATT and CDR2 SNEGSKA (reference sequence). This CDR3 comprises 16 residues. DNA for the CDR3: TGCAGTGCTAGAAGCCTCTCTCGGGCGGACTCCTACGAGCAGTACGTC. This gives the protein CSARSLSRADSYEQYV.

The chain uses TRBV7-2 and TRBJ2-2; possible D gene TRBD1, 5 bases. Trimming stripped 2 bases from V and 6 bases from J, with 16 bases between. Germline CDR1 is SGHTA and CDR2 is FQGNSA. This CDR3 has 16 amino acids. CDR3 sequence (DNA): TGTGCCAGCAGCTTAAGCCCCAGGGCGCGAGCCGGGGAGCTGTTTTTT. Its translation is CASSLSPRARAGELFF.

This clonotype was detected ten times or more. J is TRBJ2-7 and V is TRBV4-3, with D possibly matching TRBD2 (6 bases). Trimming removed 0 bases at V and 6 bases at J, with 18 bases between. Germline V lookup: CDR1 LGHNA, CDR2 YSLEER. The CDR3 contains 16 residues. CDR3 sequence reads: CASSQDPEGGNSEQYF. For the CDR3, the DNA is TGCGCCAGCAGCCAAGACCCCGAAGGAGGGAATTCCGAGCAGTACTTC.

The chain carries TRBV5-5 and TRBJ2-5; D might be TRBD1 (6 bases). Per the germline V gene, CDR1 is SGHKS and CDR2 is YYEKEE (reference sequence). The length of the CDR3 is 15 residues. Trimming cost V 2 bases and J 2 bases, with 13 bases left between them. This CDR3 reads CASSFFPGQQETQYF. CDR3 DNA sequence: TGTGCCAGCAGCTTTTTTCCCGGACAGCAAGAGACCCAGTACTTC.

This chain connects TRBV6-5 to TRBJ2-2; unclear D gene. The germline V gene has CDR1 MNHEY and CDR2 SVGAGI. CDR3 length equals 14 residues. The V gene lost 2 bases and the J gene lost 7 bases, with 11 bases spanning the gap. The CDR3 DNA follows: TGTGCCAGCAGTTACGAGTCTAATAGCGGGGAGCTGTTTTTT. It translates to CASSYESNSGELFF.

DNA of the CDR3: TGTGCCAGCAGTTACCCCATGGGGGGGAAAGGCACTGAAGCTTTCTTT. Translating it yields CASSYPMGGKGTEAFF. The V and J genes are TRBV6-5 and TRBJ1-1, with TRBD1 as a possible D gene (5 bases). There are 16 residues in the CDR3. Germline-derived CDR1 and CDR2 are MNHEY and SVGAGI. V lost 2 bases to trimming and J lost 4 bases, with 17 bases between them.

This sequence joins TRBV20-1 and TRBJ1-4, with 7 bases lining up with TRBD1. Unmatched junction bases numbered 12, after V lost 3 bases and J lost 5 bases. CDR1 and CDR2 (germline): DFQATT, SNEGSKA (reference sequence). The CDR3 sequence is 16 residues long. In DNA form, the CDR3 reads TGCAGTGCTAGCCCCTATGGACAGGCGCAGAATGAAAAACTGTTTTTT. Residues: CSASPYGQAQNEKLFF.

This clonotype was observed a few times. The V call is TRBV6-5, the J call TRBJ2-7; D might be TRBD2 (5 bases). The germline gives CDR1 MNHEY, CDR2 SVGAGI. The CDR3 is 15 amino acids. Trimming took 2 bases from V and 0 from J, leaving 11 bases between them. The CDR3 coding sequence is TGTGCCAGCAGTTACCGCGTGGGGAGCTCCTACGAGCAGTACGTC. Protein: CASSYRVGSSYEQYV.

The chain is built from TRBV28 and TRBJ1-1; tentatively, D is TRBD1 (6 bases). The CDR3 runs 15 residues. Between the trimmed V and J ends, which lost 4 bases and 4 bases, there was a span of 16 bases. In germline, CDR1 is MDHEN, CDR2 SYDVKM. CDR3 DNA sequence: TGTGCCAGCAGTTGGGAAAGGGGGTGGGGCACTGAAGCTTTCTTT. It specifies CASSWERGWGTEAFF.